This record concerns one TCR beta chain sequence. What it recognizes is unknown. Each CDR3 protein is one row after TCRdb ran MiXCR on the RT-PCR reads. The table has over 800,000 distinct CDR3 sequences, roughly 20% seen once. The sample is drawn from a study of response to subunit inactivated influenza vaccine. Findings and limits, study-wide: Authors suggested each seasonal flu vaccination may recruit only limited numbers of new T cells.

The trim removed 0 bases at V and 4 bases at J, leaving 5 bases unmatched. Per the germline V gene, CDR1 is LGHNA and CDR2 is YSLEER. This CDR3 spans 16 amino acids. The sequencing used PBMCs from blood, collected around 5 days after vaccination. The sequence came from a man in his fifties or sixties who received an inactivated influenza vaccine. V is TRBV4-3 and J is TRBJ2-7; 11 bases are shared with TRBD1. This chain's CDR3 is CASSQDRDRGSYEQYF. In nucleotides, the CDR3 is TGCGCCAGCAGCCAAGACCGGGACAGGGGGTCATACGAGCAGTACTTC.